Below are 21 T cell receptor delta chains sequenced from a single sample in a study of fetal and pediatric gammadelta thymocytes. TCRdb redid clone calling on the reads using CATT. The sample holds just over 1,400 delta-chain clones; 9.4% are singletons and the top ten take roughly an eighth. The thymus tissue was fetal, from elective terminations at about 14 to 22 weeks estimated gestational age. Sequenced input: non-Vgamma9Vdelta2 gamma-delta T cells from the thymus. Subset here: CD3+gammadeltaTCR+ thymocytes not co-expressing Vgamma9 and Vdelta2. These receptors came from a human fetus.

This clone is large in the sample. The same CDR3 arises from other DNA sequences in this sample as well. V and J are TRDV2 and TRDJ2; TRDD3 might be the D (6 bases). The ends were cut back, 0 bases at V and 2 bases at J, with 6 bases in the middle. The CDR3 covers 14 residues. Germline CDR1 and CDR2: GEAIGNYY and EKD. The CDR3 region is CACDTGGLTAQLFF. CDR3 sequence (DNA): TGTGCCTGTGACACCGGGGGATTGACAGCACAACTCTTCTTT.

This clone was seen more than once but under ten times. The chain links TRDV2 to TRDJ3, with 11 bases that match TRDD3. TCRdb records no J gene; here it was assigned by comparing the DNA to germline. The CDR3 is 18 amino acids. V shed 3 bases, J shed 0 bases, and the junction held 3 bases outside the gene matches. The V gene's germline CDR1 is GEAIGNYY and CDR2 EKD. CDR3 in amino acids: CACDRTGGYSWDTRQMFF. CDR3 DNA: TGTGCCTGTGACCGTACTGGGGGATACTCCTGGGACACCCGACAGATGTTTTTC.

This clone is classed as medium-sized. V is TRDV1 and J is TRDJ2; D call uncertain. V gave up 2 bases and J gave up 5 bases, with 0 bases separating them. CDR1 and CDR2 (germline): TSWWSYY, QGS. The CDR3 extends over 11 amino acids. The CDR3 here is CALGETAQLFF. The CDR3 DNA sequence: TGTGCTCTTGGGGAAACAGCACAACTCTTCTTT.

Details on this clone: A read error may be the cause here, since a much bigger clone is one base away. The chain employs TRDV3 and TRDJ1; 12 bases fit TRDD3. The CDR3 contains 13 residues. The V gene's germline CDR1 is TVYSNPD and CDR2 GDNSRS (reference sequence). Germline trimming cut 2 bases from V and 6 bases from J; bases unmatched to any gene: 4. CDR3 nucleotides: TGTGCCTTTGTACTGGGGGATACCTATAAACTCATCTTT. This codes for CAFVLGDTYKLIF.

By sample fraction, this clone is medium-sized (0.01 to 0.1%). The chain links TRDV2 to TRDJ2; 13 bases are shared with TRDD3. The J gene, absent from TCRdb, was called here by matching the DNA to germline. The germline V gene encodes CDR1 GEAIGNYY and CDR2 EKD. The V and J ends lost 2 bases and 4 bases, in that order; junction bases with no gene match: 3. The CDR3 extends over 16 amino acids. The CDR3 DNA is TGTGCCTGTGACAGTACTGGGGGATACGGGACAGCACAACTCTTCTTT. It specifies CACDSTGGYGTAQLFF.

This clone rates as medium-sized (0.01 to 0.1%). The chain uses TRAV38-2/DV8 and TRDJ2, with 9 positions matching TRDD3. Germline CDR1 TSESDYY, CDR2 QEAYKQQN. This CDR3 has 15 residues. Trimming took 0 bases from V and 3 from J; bases not matched to a gene: 0. The CDR3 spells CAYRSVGDMTAQLFF. The CDR3 DNA sequence: TGTGCTTATAGGAGCGTGGGGGATATGACAGCACAACTCTTCTTT.

This clone is deemed medium-sized. The chain uses TRDV1 and TRDJ1, with 10 bases identical to TRDD3. Trimming at V came to 2 bases and at J to 0 bases, leaving 6 bases not matched to a gene. CDR1 TSWWSYY and CDR2 QGS come from the germline V gene. The CDR3 consists of 17 residues. The CDR3 region is CALGELYTGGYTDKLIF. The DNA of the CDR3 is TGTGCTCTTGGGGAATTATATACTGGGGGATACACCGATAAACTCATCTTT.

This clone is deemed medium-sized. The gene calls are TRDV3 and TRDJ1; D is possibly TRDD3 (5 bases). The length of the CDR3 is 13 residues. Germline V gives CDR1 TVYSNPD, CDR2 GDNSRS (reference sequence). Between the trimmed V and J ends, which lost 2 bases and 0 bases, there was a span of 10 bases. The CDR3 region has the DNA TGTGCCTTTGTGTGGGGCTACACCGATAAACTCATCTTT. Its translation: CAFVWGYTDKLIF.

This clone qualifies as large. The chain carries TRDV1 and TRDJ3, with D possibly being TRDD3 (6 bases). CDR1 is TSWWSYY, CDR2 QGS, per germline. The CDR3 runs to 16 residues. The V end was cut by 5 bases, the J end by 2 bases, with 10 bases between. The CDR3 nucleotides are TGTGCTCTTGGGCCCTACTGGGCCTGGGACACCCGACAGATGTTTTTC. It is translated as CALGPYWAWDTRQMFF.

In its sample, this clone ranks as large (0.1 to 1%). Other DNA sequences in the sample encode the same CDR3. V and J are TRDV3 and TRDJ3, with 10 bases aligning to TRDD3. The germline CDR1 and CDR2 sequences are TVYSNPD and GDNSRS (reference sequence). The CDR3 contains 15 residues. Germline trimming cut 1 base from V and 3 bases from J; bases unmatched to any gene: 0. The CDR3 sequence: CAFTGGYWDTRQMFF. The CDR3 nucleotides read TGTGCCTTTACTGGGGGATACTGGGACACCCGACAGATGTTTTTC.

Notes on this clone: A much larger clone is a single base away; this may be a read error. This rearrangement joins TRDV1 to TRDJ3, with 11 bases fitting TRDD3. This CDR3 is 20 amino acids long. Germline assignment: CDR1 TSWWSYY and CDR2 QGS. In DNA, the CDR3 is TGTGCTCTTGGGGGCCTATACTGGGGGATAAAAAGGTGGGACCCCCGACAGATGTTTTTC. This encodes CALGGLYWGIKRWDPRQMFF.

This clone is medium-sized (0.01 to 0.1%). The V call is TRDV2, the J call TRDJ1, with 11 bases aligning to TRDD3. After removal of 8 bases from V and 7 bases from J, the junction contained 8 bases not matched to a gene. Germline V lookup: CDR1 GEAIGNYY, CDR2 EKD. The CDR3 runs to 13 residues. CDR3 nucleotides: TGTGCCTTTACTTGGGGGATACGTGGTAAACTCATCTTT. Protein: CAFTWGIRGKLIF.

The chain uses TRDV2 and TRDJ3; 10 nucleotides line up with TRDD3. Assignment of the J gene here rests on matching the DNA to germline, because TCRdb gives none. The CDR3 totals 17 residues. J was trimmed by 0 bases and V by 3 bases; bases with no gene match: 1. Germline lookup yields CDR1 GEAIGNYY and CDR2 EKD. In DNA, the CDR3 is TGTGCCTGTGACTGGGGGATACACTCCTGGGACACCCGACAGATGTTTTTC. It yields the protein CACDWGIHSWDTRQMFF.

By share, this clone ranks as medium-sized. The J gene is TRDJ3, the V gene TRAV29/DV5; TRDD3 aligns across 9 bases. TCRdb offers no J gene call, so here the DNA was matched to germline to obtain one. Germline V gene lookup returns CDR1 NSMFDY and CDR2 ISSIKDK. The V segment lost 3 bases and the J segment 0 bases; nucleotides outside the gene matches: 1. The CDR3 covers 16 residues. This chain's CDR3 is CAAILGDSWDTRQMFF. CDR3 bases: TGTGCAGCAATACTGGGGGACTCCTGGGACACCCGACAGATGTTTTTC.

In its sample, this clone ranks as large. The chain carries TRAV29/DV5 and TRDJ3, with 11 positions matching TRDD3. Germline CDR1 NSMFDY, CDR2 ISSIKDK. After removal of 0 bases from V and 2 bases from J, the junction contained 1 base not matched to a gene. The CDR3 spans 17 residues. For the CDR3, the DNA is TGTGCAGCAAGCGTACTGGGGGATACCTGGGACACCCGACAGATGTTTTTC. Protein product: CAASVLGDTWDTRQMFF.

As regards this clone: This may be a read error, as it is one base from a much larger clone. The chain carries TRDV1 and TRDJ3, with 8 nucleotides matching TRDD3. Per germline, CDR1 TSWWSYY and CDR2 QGS. The CDR3 has 17 residues. The CDR3 protein is CALGELGDIWDSRQMFF. CDR3 coding DNA: TGTGCTCTTGGGGAACTGGGGGATATTTGGGACTCCCGACAGATGTTTTTC.

With respect to this clone: A read error is possible here, since a much larger clone lies one base away. Distinct nucleotide sequences in the sample also encode this CDR3. The chain recombines TRDV2 with TRDJ3; 7 nucleotides match TRDD3. The J gene, not given by TCRdb, was assigned here from a germline match of the nucleotide sequence. V shed 1 base, J shed 3 bases, and the junction held 5 bases outside the gene matches. The V gene's germline CDR1 is GEAIGNYY and CDR2 EKD. This CDR3 has 17 amino acids. Here the CDR3 reads CACDTGGPSWDTRQMFF. DNA for the CDR3: TGTGCCTGTGACACTGGGGGACCAAGCTGGGACACCCGACAGATGTTTTTC.

Only a few counts were recorded for this clone. This rearrangement joins TRDV2 to TRDJ1, with TRDD3 identical over 10 bases. With V trimmed by 5 bases and J by 2 bases, 4 bases remained unmatched. Germline V gene lookup returns CDR1 GEAIGNYY and CDR2 EKD. This CDR3 is built from 14 residues. CDR3 sequence reads: CACVGGYRTDKLIF. In DNA form, the CDR3 reads TGTGCCTGTGTTGGGGGATACAGGACCGATAAACTCATCTTT.

This clone is deemed medium-sized. The genes are TRDV2 and TRDJ2; 9 nucleotides align to TRDD3. The V gene end was trimmed by 0 bases and the J gene end by 0 bases; junction bases not matched to a gene: 1. The CDR3 has 16 amino acids. In germline, CDR1 is GEAIGNYY, CDR2 EKD. The CDR3 coding sequence is TGTGCCTGTGACACCATGGGGGATACTTTGACAGCACAACTCTTCTTT. This gives the protein CACDTMGDTLTAQLFF.

This clone rates as medium-sized. This may be a read error, as it is one base from a much larger clone. The chain couples TRDV1 to TRDJ1, with a possible D match to TRDD3 (6 bases). The CDR3 sequence is 15 residues long. From germline, CDR1 is TSWWSYY and CDR2 QGS. V lost 0 bases, J lost 0 bases, and 8 bases lay in between. The DNA for the CDR3 is TGTGCTCTTGGGGAACTAGTGGGGGACACCGATAAACTCATCTTT. Translating it yields CALGELVGDTDKLIF.

This clone is medium-sized in the sample. J is TRDJ1 and V is TRDV1; D is unclear. Germline V gene sequence: CDR1 TSWWSYY, CDR2 QGS. The CDR3 has 11 residues. V was trimmed by 3 bases and J by 1 base, leaving 0 bases between them. Written as DNA, the CDR3 is TGTGCTCTTGGGGACACCGATAAACTCATCTTT. This sequence encodes CALGDTDKLIF.